This TCR beta chain was found in a study of memory CD4+ T cells and cytomegalovirus serostatus. Overall study: Donors were healthy Belgian adults, under ten CMV seropositive and around 23 seronegative.

Single viable CD3+CD4+CD8-CD45RO+ cells were sorted as the memory CD4+ T cells. Positive selection with CD4 microbeads enriched total CD4+ T cells. Of note for this clone: Its antigen remains unknown.

Points from the study as a whole: Of approximately 160 reported CMV TCRbeta sequences, about 70 were found in memory CD4+ repertoires.

Authors' analysis steps: After removing out-of-frame reads, over 2 million distinct TCRbeta sequences remained. The assay was immunoSEQ multiplex PCR, and TCRdb's table has in-frame clones only and misses some. V, J and clone size are taken as reported in that table, and D and trimming were inferred from the DNA itself. The table includes about 45,000 clones, around 80% detected once. Trimming cost V 1 base and J 6 bases; bases outside gene matches: 8. The germline CDR1 and CDR2 sequences are SGHTA and FQGNSA. CDR3 length: 16 amino acids. The TCR was taken from an adult in good health and CMV-seronegative. J is TRBJ2-1 and V is TRBV7-2; 8 bases fit TRBD1. The sample consisted of memory CD4+ T cells from blood. The CDR3 DNA reads TGTGCCAGCAGCTTAGTGTCGACAGGGGTTAGCAATGAGCAGTTCTTC. Amino acid sequence: CASSLVSTGVSNEQFF. The whole variable domain, remainder taken from reference TRBV7-2 and TRBJ2-1, is GAGVSQSPSNKVTEKGKDVELRCDPISGHTALYWYRQSLGQGLEFLIYFQGNSAPDKSGLPSDRFSAERTGGSVSTLTIQRTQQEDSAVYLCASSLVSTGVSNEQFFGPGTRLTVL.